This is a list of T cell receptor beta chains from one sample in a study of beta chain features in type 1 diabetes. Sequencing was performed with immunoSEQ multiplex PCR; in TCRdb, only in-frame clones are kept and a portion is missing. The table has 300,000 or so clones, 7% to 10% seen once. The sequencing input was central memory CD4+ T cells from blood. The receptors shown here come from a man aged 25 to 40 with type 1 diabetes. Both conserved end residues are trimmed from each CDR3.

cdr3_aa j_call v_call
ASSTRKDQPQH TRBJ1-5 TRBV19
ATSIGASGEKLF TRBJ1-4 TRBV15
ASSFSGGAEETQY TRBJ2-5 TRBV7-2
ASSLVGTAAEQY TRBJ2-7 TRBV7-6
ASSTTGGNEQF TRBJ2-1 TRBV7-2
ASSSKRGSSYEQY TRBJ2-7 TRBV6-5
SVEGSHVGGIQY TRBJ2-4 TRBV29-1
ASRFAGNTDTQY TRBJ2-3 TRBV7-2
ASSRALSGNTIY TRBJ1-3 TRBV7-9
AWTAKGMNTEAF TRBJ1-1 TRBV30
ATCSTGAIPRTQY TRBJ2-5 TRBV27
ASSWTGITGELF TRBJ2-2 TRBV7-8
ASSLTGNEQY TRBJ2-7 TRBV6-6
SVGVSSGNTIY TRBJ1-3 TRBV29-1
ASRPIGLPGQPQH TRBJ1-5 TRBV6-6
ASSLAGGAGETQY TRBJ2-5 TRBV7-2
ASAAQGVGRQPQH TRBJ1-5 TRBV12-5
ASSLVDGEQY TRBJ2-7 TRBV7-6
ASSRSSVGSYNEQF TRBJ2-1 TRBV5-6
ASSPAETQY TRBJ2-5 TRBV25-1
ASTRQGASTDTQY TRBJ2-3 TRBV7-2
ASSPTRSNYGYT TRBJ1-2 TRBV18
ASSEWGTGANVLT TRBJ2-6 TRBV2
ASSQDANQPQH TRBJ1-5 TRBV4-3
ASSQTSNQPQH TRBJ1-5 TRBV7-2
ASSLADRGGNIQY TRBJ2-4 TRBV5-1
ASSYGGVGRREQY TRBJ2-7 TRBV6-5
ASVLAGNTGELF TRBJ2-2 TRBV28
ASSFETLYEQY TRBJ2-7 TRBV12-5
ASRQQGAGTEAF TRBJ1-1 TRBV2
ASSLVGNSNEKLF TRBJ1-4 TRBV7-2
ASRGTGTKETQY TRBJ2-5 TRBV2
ASSGLAGGDDEQF TRBJ2-1 TRBV4-2
SAPGYNEQF TRBJ2-1 TRBV20-1
ASRVGFGERLEEQY TRBJ2-7 TRBV5-1
ASSLVAGASTGELF TRBJ2-2 TRBV7-2
ASTQMGHSNQPQH TRBJ1-5 TRBV6-5
AISDPGTVNEQF TRBJ2-1 TRBV10-3
ASRSEGTNEKLF TRBJ1-4 TRBV5-1
AWNRQGFYEQY TRBJ2-7 TRBV30
ASRRLAGADEQF TRBJ2-1 TRBV19
ASSRPGGGFSNQPQH TRBJ1-5 TRBV2
ASSRNDGGSITGELF TRBJ2-2 TRBV4-1
ASSQGTGVANYGYT TRBJ1-2 TRBV18